This is a list of T cell receptor beta chains from one sample in a study of Graves' ophthalmopathy and Graves' hyperthyroidism. TCRdb re-called the multiplex PCR reads through MiXCR, storing one row per CDR3 protein. Found here are hundreds of thousands of distinct CDR3 sequences, roughly 14% of them singletons; the top ten hold around 9.8%. Sample: blood. These receptors were collected from a woman aged 30 to 39 with Graves' ophthalmopathy. The CDR3 runs from the conserved cysteine through the conserved F or W. The D gene is left open where the match is weak. Expanded clones are given a class, and other clones once, few, many or no size at all.

length	J	D	size	V	DNA	CDR3
15	TRBJ2-7	NA	many	TRBV5-1	TGCGCCAGCAGCTTGGGCGGCAGCCTTTCCTACGAGCAGTACTTC	CASSLGGSLSYEQYF
16	TRBJ1-1	TRBD1	once	TRBV5-1	TGCGCCAGCAGCTTGTTCACAGGGGGCCCGAACACTGAAGCTTTCTTT	CASSLFTGGPNTEAFF
16	TRBJ2-7	NA	many	TRBV20-1	TGCAGTGCTAGACCGAAGGACAGCCCCCTCTCCTACGAGCAGTACTTC	CSARPKDSPLSYEQYF
12	TRBJ2-7	NA	many	TRBV29-1	TGCAGCGTTGAAGGCAGGGCCTACGAGCAGTACTTC	CSVEGRAYEQYF
15	TRBJ2-5	NA	few	TRBV5-1	TGCGCCAGCAGCCTGGACGGACTTGGGATGGAGACCCAGTACTTC	CASSLDGLGMETQYF
12	TRBJ2-7	NA	many	TRBV12-3/TRBV12-4	TGTGCCAGCAGTTTTTTTGTCTACGAGCAGTACTTC	CASSFFVYEQYF
15	TRBJ2-7	NA	many	TRBV28	TGTGCCAGCAGCTCCCCCGGGCGGGGCACGTACGAGCAGTACTTC	CASSSPGRGTYEQYF
14	TRBJ1-2	NA	NA	TRBV28	TGTGCCAGCAGTTTACCCCGGACGGACTATGGCTACACCTTC	CASSLPRTDYGYTF
17	TRBJ1-5	NA	NA	TRBV4-1	TGCGCCAGCAGTAGTGAACCGGGACCTAATAGCAATCAGCCCCAGCATTTT	CASSSEPGPNSNQPQHF
14	TRBJ2-5	TRBD2	many	TRBV7-2	TGTGCCAGCAACTTAGGTGCGGGGGGTGTGACCCAGTACTTC	CASNLGAGGVTQYF
13	TRBJ1-1	NA	few	TRBV27	TGTGCCAGCAGTTTATGGGGGGACCGTGAAGCTTTCTTT	CASSLWGDREAFF
14	TRBJ1-1	NA	NA	TRBV18	TGTGCCAGCTCACACCCGACAGAGAACACTGAAGCTTTCTTT	CASSHPTENTEAFF
14	TRBJ1-6	NA	NA	TRBV2	TGTGCCAGCAGTCCAGACCAAGCAGGTTCACCCCTCCACTTT	CASSPDQAGSPLHF
14	TRBJ1-1	NA	many	TRBV20-1	TGCAGTGCTAGAAACCCGATCTTGAACACTGAAGCTTTCTTT	CSARNPILNTEAFF